The sequence of this T cell receptor beta chain was determined in a study of T-cell memory formation after mild COVID-19. The CDR3 loop spans 16 amino acids. V was clipped by 5 bases and J by 1 base; unmatched bases: 7. Germline V gene lookup returns CDR1 LGHDT and CDR2 YNNKEL (reference sequence). Constant-segment primers served in 5'RACE that generated TCR alpha and TCR beta cDNA libraries bearing sample barcodes and UMIs. MiXCR, applied by TCRdb to the 5' RACE reads, yields one record per CDR3 protein. Here the sample spans about 160,000 distinct CDR3 sequences, around 30% being singletons. This clonotype showed up just a few times.

What was sequenced was PBMCs or a T cell subset sorted from them (not recorded which). The clonotype was recovered from an adult woman who had mild COVID-19 (a few samples of this study predate the infection). Cell type and time point are not known. The chain couples TRBV3-1 to TRBJ2-3, with TRBD2 matching 9 bases. The CDR3 nucleotides read TGTGCCAGCAGCACGTGGACTAGCGAGCGCACAGATACGCAGTATTTT. This codes for CASSTWTSERTDTQYF.